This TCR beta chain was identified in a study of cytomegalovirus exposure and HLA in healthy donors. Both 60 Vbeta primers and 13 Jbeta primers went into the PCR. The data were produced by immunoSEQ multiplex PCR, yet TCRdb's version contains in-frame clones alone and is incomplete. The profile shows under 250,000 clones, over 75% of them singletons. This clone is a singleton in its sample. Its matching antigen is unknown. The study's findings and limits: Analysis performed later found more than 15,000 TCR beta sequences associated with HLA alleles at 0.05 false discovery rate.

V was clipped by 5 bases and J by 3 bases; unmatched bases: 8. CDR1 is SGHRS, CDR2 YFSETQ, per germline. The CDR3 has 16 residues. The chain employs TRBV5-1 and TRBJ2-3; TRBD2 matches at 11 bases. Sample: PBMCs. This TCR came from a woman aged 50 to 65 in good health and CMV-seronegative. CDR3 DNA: TGCGCCAGCAGTTTAATAGCGGGAGGGGAGACAGATACGCAGTATTTT. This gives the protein CASSLIAGGETDTQYF.